This T cell receptor beta chain came from a study of shared clonotypes between healthy human individuals. Assay: immunoSEQ multiplex PCR; the TCRdb copy retains only in-frame clones and omits some. The sample carries over 1.4 million clones, roughly 97% recorded once. The CDR3 totals 15 residues. CDR1 and CDR2 from the germline V gene are SGHDT and YYEEEE. V shed 6 bases, J shed 4 bases, and the junction held 8 bases outside the gene matches. The sequencing sample was made of naive CD4+ T cells sorted from blood. The subset: CD45RA+ positively selected. V usage is TRBV5-6 and J usage is TRBJ2-1; TRBD2 matches 9 bases. The receptor comes from a young man in good health. CDR3 sequence reads: CASTESGRTYNEQFF. CDR3 nucleotides: TGTGCCAGCACGGAGAGCGGGAGGACGTACAATGAGCAGTTCTTC.